The 25 T cell receptor beta chains below were found in one sample sequenced in a study of blood T cell repertoires in COVID-19. Clones were read by immunoSEQ multiplex PCR, and TCRdb kept only the in-frame ones, dropping some. The repertoire consists of approximately 61,000 clones, with around four fifths occurring once and the leading ten covering approximately 5%. Sequences were obtained from peripheral blood. Receptors originate from an older man with acute or convalescent COVID-19.

The J gene is TRBJ2-1, the V gene TRBV7-6, with D possibly TRBD1 on 5 matching bases. V was pared by 1 base and J by 4 bases, with 17 bases between. The germline V gene has CDR1 SGHVS and CDR2 FNYEAQ. This CDR3 is built from 17 residues. CDR3 in DNA: TGTGCCAGCAGCTTAGACGCCGGAGACAGCTCTTACAATGAGCAGTTCTTC. Translated, it gives CASSLDAGDSSYNEQFF.

This sequence joins TRBV5-1 and TRBJ2-7; tentatively, D is TRBD1 (7 bases). Trimming removed 3 bases from V and 2 bases from J, with 12 bases in between. The germline V gene has CDR1 SGHRS and CDR2 YFSETQ. The length of the CDR3 is 14 residues. The CDR3 region is CASSSQGGPYEQYF. The CDR3 DNA reads as TGCGCCAGCAGCTCTCAGGGGGGCCCCTACGAGCAGTACTTC. Using reference TRBV5-1 and TRBJ2-7 for the parts outside the CDR3, the full variable domain is KAGVTQTPRYLIKTRGQQVTLSCSPISGHRSVSWYQQTPGQGLQFLFEYFSETQRNKGNFPGRFSGRQFSNSRSEMNVSTLELGDSALYLCASSSQGGPYEQYFGPGTRLTVT.

The rearrangement links TRBV10-3 to TRBJ1-3, with no clear D. The V gene's germline CDR1 is ENHRY and CDR2 SYGVKD. The CDR3 has 15 amino acids. V was clipped by 3 bases and J by 0 bases, with 9 bases between them. CDR3 residues: CAISDPGLSGNTIYF. The CDR3 coding sequence is TGTGCCATCAGTGACCCAGGACTCTCTGGAAACACCATATATTTT.

V is TRBV2 and J is TRBJ2-1; no reliable D call. V was clipped by 8 bases and J by 0 bases, with 8 bases between them. CDR3 length: 13 amino acids. Germline assignment: CDR1 SNHLY and CDR2 FYNNEI. The CDR3 bases are TGTGCCAGCGTTCAGGACTCCTACAATGAGCAGTTCTTC. Amino acid sequence: CASVQDSYNEQFF. Full variable domain (outside the CDR3, taken from reference TRBV2 and TRBJ2-1): EPEVTQTPSHQVTQMGQEVILRCVPISNHLYFYWYRQILGQKVEFLVSFYNNEISEKSEIFDDQFSVERPDGSNFTLKIRSTKLEDSAMYFCASVQDSYNEQFFGPGTRLTVL.

V gene TRBV9 combines with J gene TRBJ1-1, with 8 bases matching TRBD1. The J segment lost 14 bases and the V segment lost 0 bases, leaving 12 bases of the junction unmatched. The germline V gene encodes CDR1 SGDLS and CDR2 YYNGEE. There are 14 residues in the CDR3. Here the CDR3 DNA reads TGTGCCAGCAGCGTAGGAGGACAGGGTGAGATTAAATTCTTT. The encoded protein is CASSVGGQGEIKFF. The entire variable domain, with the rest obtained from reference TRBV9 and TRBJ1-1, is as follows: DSGVTQTPKHLITATGQRVTLRCSPRSGDLSVYWYQQSLDQGLQFLIQYYNGEERAKGNILERFSAQQFPDLHSELNLSSLELGDSALYFCASSVGGQGEIKFFGQGTRLTVV.

The rearrangement uses TRBV3-1 (or the pseudogene TRBV3-2) and TRBJ1-2, with 7 nucleotides matching TRBD1. Per the germline V gene, CDR1 is LGHDT and CDR2 is YNNKEL (reference sequence). J was trimmed by 2 bases and V by 4 bases; bases with no gene match: 1. This CDR3 is built from 13 residues. This chain's CDR3 is CASSRQGNYGYTF. In DNA form, the CDR3 reads TGTGCCAGCAGCCGACAGGGAAACTATGGCTACACCTTC.

This chain connects TRBV12-3 or TRBV12-4 to TRBJ2-2; D may be TRBD2 (5 bases). The CDR3 is 12 amino acids. Trimming shortened V by 6 bases and J by 6 bases, and 8 bases separated the two germline ends. The DNA for the CDR3 is TGTGCCAGCAGACTAGAGTCCGGGGAGCTGTTTTTT. It is translated as CASRLESGELFF.

The chain carries TRBV19 and TRBJ1-2; a weak D match, TRBD1 (5 bases). CDR1 is LNHDA and CDR2 is SQIVND in the germline V gene (reference sequence). This CDR3 has 17 residues. With 5 bases removed from V and 4 bases from J, the gap between germline ends came to 23 bases. The CDR3 region has the DNA TGTGCCAGTAGTCCATTCGGGGGACGGGGACTCGGCTATGGCTACACCTTC. This gives the protein CASSPFGGRGLGYGYTF.

The genes are TRBV3-1 (or the pseudogene TRBV3-2) and TRBJ2-7; 9 nucleotides agree with TRBD2. Unmatched junction bases numbered 11, after V lost 4 bases and J lost 7 bases. This CDR3 region has 15 residues. Germline assignment: CDR1 LGHDT and CDR2 YNNKEL (reference sequence). The CDR3, as DNA: TGTGCCAGCAGCCCCCTTGGGAGCGGGGGGAGTGAGCAGTACTTC. Translated: CASSPLGSGGSEQYF.

The table lists this clone with a count of one. This sequence joins TRBV3-1 (or the pseudogene TRBV3-2) and TRBJ1-2, with D perhaps matching TRBD1 (5 bases). V was cut by 1 base and J by 5 bases, with 17 bases left in between. The CDR3 is made up of 16 amino acids. CDR1 is LGHDT, CDR2 YNNKEL, per germline (reference sequence). CDR3 coding DNA: TGTGCCAGCAGCCAAGGGTCGAGACACGGGGGGTATGGCTACACCTTC. Protein: CASSQGSRHGGYGYTF.

The V gene is TRBV19, the J gene TRBJ2-7; 9 bases are a match to TRBD1. The germline gives CDR1 LNHDA, CDR2 SQIVND (reference sequence). The CDR3 length is 15 residues. The V and J ends lost 3 bases and 2 bases, in that order; junction bases with no gene match: 5. The CDR3 loop is CASSIADRGTYEQYF. Written as DNA, the CDR3 is TGTGCCAGTAGTATTGCGGACAGGGGAACCTACGAGCAGTACTTC.

The chain uses TRBV5-1 and TRBJ1-6, with TRBD1 identical over 8 bases. Germline V CDR1 and CDR2: SGHRS, YFSETQ. The CDR3 runs to 14 residues. The junction had 3 bases not matched to a gene; V was cut back by 3 bases and J by 7 bases. CDR3 sequence: CASSWTGRNSPLHF. The CDR3 bases are TGCGCCAGCAGCTGGACAGGGAGGAATTCACCCCTCCACTTT.

This clone turned up a few times. This sequence joins TRBV2 and TRBJ1-6; a possible D gene is TRBD1 (5 bases). The CDR3 is made up of 16 amino acids. Germline-derived CDR1 and CDR2 are SNHLY and FYNNEI. The V end was cut by 5 bases, the J end by 6 bases, with 17 bases between. The CDR3 loop is CASSPTLDIGNSPLHF. The CDR3 nucleotides read TGTGCCAGCAGTCCGACCTTGGACATCGGTAATTCACCCCTCCACTTT.

This chain links TRBV5-1 with TRBJ2-3; perhaps TRBD1 as D (6 bases). The V and J ends lost 5 bases and 1 base respectively, with 11 bases between them. The length of the CDR3 is 14 residues. From germline, CDR1 is SGHRS and CDR2 YFSETQ. The CDR3 spells CASSLNRGTDTQYF. DNA for the CDR3: TGCGCCAGCAGTCTGAACAGGGGCACAGATACGCAGTATTTT.

CDR3 sequence reads: CASSHPKVALAGVLSGANVLTF. In DNA, the CDR3 is TGTGCCAGCAGCCACCCCAAGGTGGCCCTAGCGGGGGTCCTCTCTGGGGCCAACGTCCTGACTTTC. V usage is TRBV3-1 (or the pseudogene TRBV3-2) and J usage is TRBJ2-6; 10 positions agree with TRBD2. The junction had 17 bases not matched to a gene; V was cut back by 3 bases and J by 0 bases. The CDR3 consists of 22 residues. CDR1 is LGHDT, CDR2 YNNKEL, per germline (reference sequence).

This chain connects TRBV5-1 to TRBJ1-1; no firm D call. Germline V gene sequence: CDR1 SGHRS, CDR2 YFSETQ. The CDR3 spans 13 residues. Trimming left V 3 bases short and J 4 bases short, with 10 bases between. The CDR3 spells CASSYHLGTEAFF. CDR3 nucleotides: TGCGCCAGCAGCTACCATCTAGGCACTGAAGCTTTCTTT. Filled out from reference TRBV5-1 and TRBJ1-1, the complete variable domain reads KAGVTQTPRYLIKTRGQQVTLSCSPISGHRSVSWYQQTPGQGLQFLFEYFSETQRNKGNFPGRFSGRQFSNSRSEMNVSTLELGDSALYLCASSYHLGTEAFFGQGTRLTVV.

CDR3: CASKDRTLGEAFF. Written as DNA, the CDR3 is TGTGCCAGCAAGGACAGGACTCTGGGGGAAGCTTTCTTT. The genes are TRBV25-1 and TRBJ1-1, with TRBD1 identical over 7 bases. The V gene's germline CDR1 is MGHDK and CDR2 SYGVNS. The CDR3 sequence is 13 residues long. The junction had 10 bases not matched to a gene; V was cut back by 7 bases and J by 8 bases.

V gene TRBV6-2 or TRBV6-3 combines with J gene TRBJ1-1; TRBD1 matches 10 bases. CDR1 is MNHEY and CDR2 is SVGEGT in the germline V gene. V shed 5 bases, J shed 11 bases, and the junction held 14 bases outside the gene matches. This CDR3 spans 15 amino acids. This chain's CDR3 is CASSGLGTGVVMAFF. CDR3 nucleotides: TGTGCCAGCAGTGGACTAGGGACAGGGGTGGTTATGGCTTTCTTT.

Remarks on this clone: The junction and the germline gene differ at one end; a read error may be behind it. This CDR3 is CASSRGTSGRAVF. CDR3 coding DNA: TGTGCCAGCAGCCGCGGGACTAGCGGGAGGGCGGTCTTC. This rearrangement joins TRBV3-1 (or the pseudogene TRBV3-2) to TRBJ2-1; the match to TRBD2 covers 16 bases. In germline, CDR1 is LGHDT, CDR2 YNNKEL (reference sequence). The CDR3 totals 13 residues.

Only a few counts were recorded for this clone. The chain joins TRBV7-2 to TRBJ2-7; tentatively, D is TRBD2 (6 bases). Germline loops: CDR1 SGHTA, CDR2 FQGNSA. The CDR3 runs 15 residues. V dropped 0 bases and J dropped 6 bases, with 15 bases sitting between them. CDR3 coding DNA: TGTGCCAGCAGCTTAGCGGTGACTAGTCCCTCCGAGCAGTACTTC. Translated: CASSLAVTSPSEQYF.

The CDR3 loop is CASSEFRGGQETQYF. The CDR3 nucleotides are TGTGCCAGCAGTGAATTCCGGGGGGGCCAAGAGACCCAGTACTTC. J is TRBJ2-5 and V is TRBV6-1; TRBD2 matches at 8 bases. The CDR3 has 15 residues. Germline V gene lookup returns CDR1 MNHNS and CDR2 SASEGT. The trim removed 2 bases at V and 1 base at J, leaving 3 bases unmatched.

The V and J genes are TRBV5-1 and TRBJ2-5; 10 nucleotides line up with TRBD2. The V gene's germline CDR1 is SGHRS and CDR2 YFSETQ. The junction had 1 base not matched to a gene; V was cut back by 2 bases and J by 3 bases. The CDR3 totals 14 residues. For the CDR3, the DNA is TGCGCCAGCAGCTTTACTAGCGGGGAAGAGACCCAGTACTTC. This codes for CASSFTSGEETQYF.

The J gene is TRBJ1-1, the V gene TRBV29-1; maybe TRBD1 (6 bases). The CDR3 contains 12 residues. Germline V CDR1 and CDR2: SQVTM, ANQGSEA. V was pared by 6 bases and J by 6 bases, with 14 bases between. The CDR3 nucleotides are TGCAGCGTGGTAAGGACAGAGTCTGAAGCTTTCTTT. Protein product: CSVVRTESEAFF.

The V and J genes are TRBV5-1 and TRBJ2-7; TRBD1 aligns across 10 bases. The germline V gene encodes CDR1 SGHRS and CDR2 YFSETQ. V was pared by 0 bases and J by 3 bases, with 3 bases of the junction left unmatched. The CDR3 runs 15 residues. The CDR3 protein is CASSLGQGARYEQYF. For the CDR3, the DNA is TGCGCCAGCAGCTTGGGACAGGGGGCACGCTACGAGCAGTACTTC.

CDR3 protein: CASSLGVSPSGNEKLFF. The CDR3 DNA reads TGTGCCAGCAGCTTGGGGGTTTCGCCAAGCGGTAATGAAAAACTGTTTTTT. The rearrangement links TRBV5-4 to TRBJ1-4; no clear D. The ends were cut back, 0 bases at V and 4 bases at J, with 16 bases in the middle. The CDR3 has 17 residues. CDR1 is SGHNT, CDR2 YYREEE, per germline (reference sequence).